What follows is one TCR beta chain and its context. What it binds is unknown. Trimming took off 1 base at V and 0 bases at J, with 13 bases between the two ends. The CDR3 is 16 residues long. The V gene's germline CDR1 is SGDLS and CDR2 YYNGEE. The entry originates in a study of shared clonotypes between healthy human individuals. CD4+ cells underwent separation, giving CD45RA+ naive and CD45RA-negative memory subsets. The method was immunoSEQ multiplex PCR; TCRdb's version includes in-frame clones alone and lacks a portion of them. Among millions of clones listed, just over 90% were seen once. Study-level results: Larger estimated richness was generally recorded for naive subsets relative to memory subsets.

The clonotype originates from a man aged 18 to 29 in good health. Some clones in this sample may be carry-over from other donors' samples. Sample: naive CD4+ T cells from PBMCs. Subset specified: CD45RA+ positively selected. The gene calls are TRBV9 and TRBJ1-2, with TRBD1 as a possible D gene (5 bases). The CDR3 sequence: CASSVLGGYSNYGYTF. The CDR3 DNA reads TGTGCCAGCAGCGTACTGGGGGGATACTCTAACTATGGCTACACCTTC.